These T cell receptor beta chains were read from a single sample in a study of blood T cell repertoires in COVID-19. Repertoires were generated with immunoSEQ multiplex PCR, while TCRdb's copy carries only in-frame clones and drops some. The sample shows roughly 70,000 clones, around 88% of them seen only once. Sequencing input: peripheral blood. These receptors were collected from a woman older than 75 with acute or convalescent COVID-19. The CDR3 runs from the conserved cysteine through the conserved F or W. D genes are given only for firm matches. Clone size is given for some rows only: seen once, a few or many times, or a class if the clone is expanded.

TRBV19	NA	TRBJ2-1	15	TRBD2	TGTGCCAGTAGTAGAGCGGGAGGGCCCCCCAATGAGCAGTTCTTC	CASSRAGGPPNEQFF
TRBV7-6	NA	TRBJ2-2	16	NA	TGTGCCAGCAGCTCTTTTACGGGGGACCTTCTCGGGGAGCTGTTTTTT	CASSSFTGDLLGELFF
TRBV5-1	NA	TRBJ2-1	16	NA	TGCGCCAGCAGCTCCCACCCGAGAAGCTCCTACAATGAGCAGTTCTTC	CASSSHPRSSYNEQFF
TRBV27	NA	TRBJ2-3	16	TRBD2	TGTGCCAGCAGTTTAAAACGGACGGGGGGGACAGATACGCAGTATTTT	CASSLKRTGGTDTQYF
TRBV19	NA	TRBJ1-1	16	NA	TGTGCCAGTAGTCCCCAGGGTGGAAATGAGAACACTGAAGCTTTCTTT	CASSPQGGNENTEAFF
TRBV3-1/TRBV3-2	NA	TRBJ2-3	18	TRBD2	TGTGCCAGCAGCCATCCGGGGACTAGCGGGGGGGCCCGGGATACGCAGTATTTT	CASSHPGTSGGARDTQYF
TRBV5-1	NA	TRBJ2-5	14	TRBD2	TGCGCCAGGAAACCGCGGGGGGCGGAAGAGACCCAGTACTTC	CARKPRGAEETQYF
TRBV2	NA	TRBJ1-2	11	NA	TGTGCCAGCATGGGGGGCTATGGCTACACCTTC	CASMGGYGYTF
TRBV6-5	NA	TRBJ1-4	13	NA	TGTGCCAGCAGCCACAGGGTTCGAGAAAAACTGTTTTTT	CASSHRVREKLFF
TRBV7-9	NA	TRBJ1-1	12	NA	TGTGCCAGCAGTTCAGCTGACTCTGAAGCTTTCTTT	CASSSADSEAFF
TRBV5-4	NA	TRBJ2-1	16	TRBD2	TGTGCCAGCAGCTTGGCTAGCGGGAAGACCTACAATGAGCAGTTCTTC	CASSLASGKTYNEQFF
TRBV28	NA	TRBJ2-5	14	NA	TGTGCCAGCAGTTTAATGGGGCGAGTAGAGACCCAGTACTTC	CASSLMGRVETQYF
TRBV2	NA	TRBJ2-5	16	NA	TGTGCCAGCAGTGGAACGTGGCCTAGTAACGTAGAGACCCAGTACTTC	CASSGTWPSNVETQYF
TRBV6-2/TRBV6-3	NA	TRBJ2-1	12	NA	TGTGCCAGCAGTTTTGTCAGGTACGAGCAGTTCTTC	CASSFVRYEQFF
TRBV4-1	NA	TRBJ2-7	14	TRBD1	TGCGCCAGCAGCCAAGCGGCAGGGGGCTACGAGCAGTACTTC	CASSQAAGGYEQYF
TRBV6-5	NA	TRBJ1-1	13	NA	TGTGCCAGCCTTACACAGGGCCACACTGAAGCTTTCTTT	CASLTQGHTEAFF
TRBV24-1	NA	TRBJ1-5	12	NA	TGTGCCACCAGTCATAGTAATCAGCCCCAGCATTTT	CATSHSNQPQHF
TRBV6-5	NA	TRBJ1-4	13	TRBD1	TGTGCCAGCACCCGGAGGACAGGAGGAAAACTGTTTTTT	CASTRRTGGKLFF
TRBV5-1	NA	TRBJ2-3	13	NA	TGCGCCAGCAATCTCCCCGGGACAGATACGCAGTATTTT	CASNLPGTDTQYF
TRBV5-1	NA	TRBJ2-6	19	TRBD1	TGCGCCAGCAGCTTGCGGTCTGGGACAGGGTTATCTGGGGCCAACGTCCTGACTTTC	CASSLRSGTGLSGANVLTF
TRBV3-1/TRBV3-2	few	TRBJ2-7	15	NA	TGTGCCAGCAGCCAAGAGGGACAACCCTCCTACGAGCAGTACTTC	CASSQEGQPSYEQYF
TRBV9	NA	TRBJ1-1	14	TRBD1	TGTGCCAGCAGCATCGGGACAGGGGGCGCTGAAGCTTTCTTT	CASSIGTGGAEAFF
TRBV6-1	NA	TRBJ2-3	16	TRBD2	TGTGCCAGCAGTGCTCTTGGCGGGGGGGGCACAGATACGCAGTATTTT	CASSALGGGGTDTQYF
TRBV18	NA	TRBJ1-1	14	NA	TGTGCCAGCTCACCTCAGGGATCAGGGTCTGAAGCTTTCTTT	CASSPQGSGSEAFF
TRBV2	NA	TRBJ2-7	14	NA	TGTGCCAGCTCGAACACGGTTGGAGGCCGCGAGCAGTACTTC	CASSNTVGGREQYF
TRBV5-4	NA	TRBJ1-6	15	NA	TGTGCCAGCAGCTTGGTTCAGGGAAGTAATTCACCCCTCCACTTT	CASSLVQGSNSPLHF
TRBV4-1	NA	TRBJ2-7	17	TRBD2	TGCGCCAGCAGCCAAGATCCCCTAGCGGGGGGCCGAAGCGAGCAGTACTTC	CASSQDPLAGGRSEQYF
TRBV7-2	NA	TRBJ2-5	16	TRBD2	TGTGCCAGCAGCCCTGGACTAGCGGGGGGGCTTGAGACCCAGTACTTC	CASSPGLAGGLETQYF
TRBV7-8	NA	TRBJ2-6	15	NA	TGTGCCAGCAGCTTAGCAGGGGCTGGGGCCAACGTCCTGACTTTC	CASSLAGAGANVLTF
TRBV5-6	NA	TRBJ1-5	15	TRBD1	TGTGCCAGCAGATTATGGACAGGGGGCTATCAGCCCCAGCATTTT	CASRLWTGGYQPQHF
TRBV6-5	NA	TRBJ2-2	13	TRBD1	TGTGCCAGCAGTACACAGGGGGCCGGGGAGCTGTTTTTT	CASSTQGAGELFF
TRBV11-2	NA	TRBJ1-1	16	NA	TGTGCCAGCAGCCAGGCTCGTACAGGGTTGGGCACTGAAGCTTTCTTT	CASSQARTGLGTEAFF
TRBV7-3	NA	TRBJ2-1	18	TRBD1	TGTGCCAGCAGCTTAACTCCCCTCGACAGGGTAGGGGACAATGAGCAGTTCTTC	CASSLTPLDRVGDNEQFF
TRBV19	NA	TRBJ2-5	15	TRBD2	TGTGCCAGTAGTAAGTTGGCAGCGGGACAAGAGACCCAGTACTTC	CASSKLAAGQETQYF
TRBV5-1	NA	TRBJ1-2	13	TRBD1	TGCGCCAGCAGCCTGGGACAGGGTAATGGCTACACCTTC	CASSLGQGNGYTF